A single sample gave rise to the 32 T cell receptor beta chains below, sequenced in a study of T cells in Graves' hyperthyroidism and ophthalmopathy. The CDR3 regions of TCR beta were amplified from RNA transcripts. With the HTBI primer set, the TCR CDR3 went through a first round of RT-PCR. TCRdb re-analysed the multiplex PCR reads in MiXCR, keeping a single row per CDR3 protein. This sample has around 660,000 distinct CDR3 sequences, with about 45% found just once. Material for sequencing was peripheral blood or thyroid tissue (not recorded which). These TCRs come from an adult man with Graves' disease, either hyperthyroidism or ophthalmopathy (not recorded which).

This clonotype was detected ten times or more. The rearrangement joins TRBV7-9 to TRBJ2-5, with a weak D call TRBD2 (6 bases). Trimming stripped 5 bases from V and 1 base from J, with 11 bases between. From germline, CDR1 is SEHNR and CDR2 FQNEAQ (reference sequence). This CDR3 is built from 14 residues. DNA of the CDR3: TGTGCCAGCAGCACGTATAGCGGCCAAGAGACCCAGTACTTC. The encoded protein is CASSTYSGQETQYF.

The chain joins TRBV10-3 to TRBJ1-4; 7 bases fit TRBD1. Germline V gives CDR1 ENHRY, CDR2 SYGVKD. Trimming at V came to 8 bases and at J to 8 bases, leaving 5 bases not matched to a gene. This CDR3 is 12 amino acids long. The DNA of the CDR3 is TGTGCCATCGCCTCGACAGGGGAAAAACTGTTTTTT. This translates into CAIASTGEKLFF.

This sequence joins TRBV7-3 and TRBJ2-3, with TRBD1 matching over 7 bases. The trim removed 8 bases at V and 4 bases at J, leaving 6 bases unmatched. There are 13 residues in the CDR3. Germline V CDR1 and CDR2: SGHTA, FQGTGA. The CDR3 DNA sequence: TGTGCCAGCCTAACAGGGGCGGCAGATACGCAGTATTTT. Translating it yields CASLTGAADTQYF.

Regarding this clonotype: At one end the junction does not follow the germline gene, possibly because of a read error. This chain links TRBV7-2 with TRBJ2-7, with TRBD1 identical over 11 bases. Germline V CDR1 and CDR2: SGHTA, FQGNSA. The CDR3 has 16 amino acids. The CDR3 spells CASSLGWDRGDYKQYF. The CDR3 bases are TGTGCCAGCAGCTTAGGGTGGGACAGGGGGGACTACAAGCAGTACTTC.

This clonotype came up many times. In nucleotides, the CDR3 is TGCAGCGCAAGGGTCATGAACACTGAAGCTTTCTTT. It encodes CSARVMNTEAFF. This chain joins TRBV20-1 and TRBJ1-1; D gene unclear. Germline CDR1 is DFQATT and CDR2 is SNEGSKA (reference sequence). The CDR3 loop spans 12 amino acids.

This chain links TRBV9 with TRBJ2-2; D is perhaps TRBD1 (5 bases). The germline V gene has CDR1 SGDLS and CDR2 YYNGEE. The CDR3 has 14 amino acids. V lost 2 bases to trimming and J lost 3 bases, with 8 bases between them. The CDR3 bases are TGTGCCAGCAGCGTGCAGGGATACACCGGGGAGCTGTTTTTT. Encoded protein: CASSVQGYTGELFF.

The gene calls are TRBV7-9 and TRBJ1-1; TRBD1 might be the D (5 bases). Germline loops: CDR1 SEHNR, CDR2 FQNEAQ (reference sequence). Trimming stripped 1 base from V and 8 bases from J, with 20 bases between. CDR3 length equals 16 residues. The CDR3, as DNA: TGTGCCAGCAGCTTAGTACTCGGGGGGGTCGTGAGGGAAGCTTTCTTT. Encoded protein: CASSLVLGGVVREAFF.

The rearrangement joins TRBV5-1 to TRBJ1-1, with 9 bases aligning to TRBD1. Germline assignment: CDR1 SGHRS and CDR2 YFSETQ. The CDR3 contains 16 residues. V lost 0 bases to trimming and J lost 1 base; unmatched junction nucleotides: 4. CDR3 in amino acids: CASSLVTGGPNTEAFF. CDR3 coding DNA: TGCGCCAGCAGCTTGGTAACAGGGGGCCCGAACACTGAAGCTTTCTTT.

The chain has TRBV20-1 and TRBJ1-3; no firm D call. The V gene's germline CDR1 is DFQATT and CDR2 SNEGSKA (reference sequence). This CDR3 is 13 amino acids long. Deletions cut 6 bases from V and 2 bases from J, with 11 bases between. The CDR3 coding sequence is TGCAGTGCGGCCCCGAATCCTGGAAACACCATATATTTT. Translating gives CSAAPNPGNTIYF.

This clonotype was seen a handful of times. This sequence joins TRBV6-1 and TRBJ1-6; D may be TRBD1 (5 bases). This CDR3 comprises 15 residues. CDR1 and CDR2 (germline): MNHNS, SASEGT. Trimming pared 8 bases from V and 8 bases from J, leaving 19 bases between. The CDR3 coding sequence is TGTGCCAGCGGGGCCGAGGGTAAAAGAGATTCACCCCTCCACTTT. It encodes CASGAEGKRDSPLHF.

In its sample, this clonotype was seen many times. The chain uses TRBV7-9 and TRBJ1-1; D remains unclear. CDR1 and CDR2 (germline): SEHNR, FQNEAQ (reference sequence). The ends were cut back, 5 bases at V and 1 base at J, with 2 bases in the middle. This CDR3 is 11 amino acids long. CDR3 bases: TGTGCCAGCAGCCGGAACACTGAAGCTTTCTTT. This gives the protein CASSRNTEAFF.

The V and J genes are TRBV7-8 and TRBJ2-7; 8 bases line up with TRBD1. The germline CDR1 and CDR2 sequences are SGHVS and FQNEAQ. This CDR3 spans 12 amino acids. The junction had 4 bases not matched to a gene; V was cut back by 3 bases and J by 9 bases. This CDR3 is CASSLGQAGQYF. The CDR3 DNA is TGTGCCAGCAGCTTGGGACAGGCGGGGCAGTACTTC. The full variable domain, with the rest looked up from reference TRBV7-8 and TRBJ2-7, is GAGVSQSPRYKVAKRGQDVALRCDPISGHVSLFWYQQALGQGPEFLTYFQNEAQLDKSGLPSDRFFAERPEGSVSTLKIQRTQQEDSAVYLCASSLGQAGQYFGPGTRLTVT.

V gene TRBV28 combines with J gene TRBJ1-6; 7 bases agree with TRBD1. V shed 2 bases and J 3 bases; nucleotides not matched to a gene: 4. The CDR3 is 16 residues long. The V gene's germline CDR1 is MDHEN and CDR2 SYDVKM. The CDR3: CASSLRGPNYNSPLHF. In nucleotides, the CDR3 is TGTGCCAGCAGTTTAAGGGGGCCAAACTATAATTCACCCCTCCACTTT.

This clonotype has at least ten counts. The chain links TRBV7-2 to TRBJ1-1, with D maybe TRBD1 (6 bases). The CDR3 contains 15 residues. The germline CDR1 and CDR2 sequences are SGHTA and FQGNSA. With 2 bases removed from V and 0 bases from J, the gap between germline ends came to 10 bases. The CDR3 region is CASSLRGTLNTEAFF. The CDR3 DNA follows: TGTGCCAGCAGCTTAAGGGGGACATTGAACACTGAAGCTTTCTTT.

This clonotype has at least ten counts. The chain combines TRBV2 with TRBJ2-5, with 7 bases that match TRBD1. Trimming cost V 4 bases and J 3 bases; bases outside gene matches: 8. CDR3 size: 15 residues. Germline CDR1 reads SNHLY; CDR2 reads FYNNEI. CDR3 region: CASSAYFDREETQYF. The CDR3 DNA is TGTGCCAGCAGTGCTTATTTCGACAGGGAAGAGACCCAGTACTTC.

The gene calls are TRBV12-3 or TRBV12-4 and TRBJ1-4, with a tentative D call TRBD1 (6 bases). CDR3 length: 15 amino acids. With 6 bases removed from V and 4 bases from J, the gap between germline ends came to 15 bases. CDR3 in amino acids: CASSSSGTNNEKLFF. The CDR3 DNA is TGTGCCAGCAGCTCTTCCGGGACAAATAATGAAAAACTGTTTTTT.

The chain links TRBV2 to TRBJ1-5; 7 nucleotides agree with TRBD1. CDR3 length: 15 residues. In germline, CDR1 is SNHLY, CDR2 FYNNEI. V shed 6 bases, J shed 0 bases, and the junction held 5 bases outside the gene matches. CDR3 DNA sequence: TGTGCCAGCAGGCTACAGGGGAATAGCAATCAGCCCCAGCATTTT. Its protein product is CASRLQGNSNQPQHF.

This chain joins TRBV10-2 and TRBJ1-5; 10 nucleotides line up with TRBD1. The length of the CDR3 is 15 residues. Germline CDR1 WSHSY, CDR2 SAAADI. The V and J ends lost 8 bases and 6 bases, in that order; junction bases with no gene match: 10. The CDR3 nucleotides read TGCGCCAGCCTCTCACCGGGACAGGGGTTTCAGCCCCAGCATTTT. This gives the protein CASLSPGQGFQPQHF.

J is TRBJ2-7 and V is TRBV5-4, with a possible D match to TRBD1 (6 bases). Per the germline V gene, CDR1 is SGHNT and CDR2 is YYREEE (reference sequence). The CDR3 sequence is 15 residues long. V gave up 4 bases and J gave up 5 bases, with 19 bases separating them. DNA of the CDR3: TGTGCCAGCAGCACAACCGGGACATATGGGGACGAGCAGTACTTC. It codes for CASSTTGTYGDEQYF.

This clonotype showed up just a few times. The CDR3 DNA follows: TGTGCCAGCAGTTTTGAGGAGGGTAACAATCAGCCCCAGCATTTT. Its protein product is CASSFEEGNNQPQHF. The chain has TRBV12-3 or TRBV12-4 and TRBJ1-5; D gene uncertain. This CDR3 contains 15 residues. Deletions cut 3 bases from V and 3 bases from J, with 12 bases between.

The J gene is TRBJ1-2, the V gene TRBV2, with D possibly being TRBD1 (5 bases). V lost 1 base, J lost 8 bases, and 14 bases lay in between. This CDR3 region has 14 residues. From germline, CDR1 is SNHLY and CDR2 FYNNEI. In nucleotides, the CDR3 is TGTGCCAGCAGTGAAGGGGGCGGGGTCTACGGCTACACCTTC. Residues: CASSEGGGVYGYTF.

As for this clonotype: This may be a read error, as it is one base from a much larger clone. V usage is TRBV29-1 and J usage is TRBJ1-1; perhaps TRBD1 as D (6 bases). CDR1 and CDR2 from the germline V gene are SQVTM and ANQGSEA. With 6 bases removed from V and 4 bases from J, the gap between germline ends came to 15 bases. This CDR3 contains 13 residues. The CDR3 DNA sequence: TGCAGCGTAGCCAGAGGAGGGGGCACTGAAGCTTTCTTT. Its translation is CSVARGGGTEAFF.

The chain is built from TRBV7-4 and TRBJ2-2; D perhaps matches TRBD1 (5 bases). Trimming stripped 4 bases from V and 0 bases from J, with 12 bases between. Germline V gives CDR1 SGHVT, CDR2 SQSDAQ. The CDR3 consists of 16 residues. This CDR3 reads CASSSQGKANTGELFF. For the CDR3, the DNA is TGTGCCAGCAGCTCCCAGGGTAAAGCGAACACCGGGGAGCTGTTTTTT.

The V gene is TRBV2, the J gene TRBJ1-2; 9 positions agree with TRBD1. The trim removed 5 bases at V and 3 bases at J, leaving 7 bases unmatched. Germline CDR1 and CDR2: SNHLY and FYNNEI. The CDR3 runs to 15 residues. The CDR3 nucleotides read TGTGCCAGCAGTCTGAGGACAGGGGAGGACTATGGCTACACCTTC. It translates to CASSLRTGEDYGYTF.

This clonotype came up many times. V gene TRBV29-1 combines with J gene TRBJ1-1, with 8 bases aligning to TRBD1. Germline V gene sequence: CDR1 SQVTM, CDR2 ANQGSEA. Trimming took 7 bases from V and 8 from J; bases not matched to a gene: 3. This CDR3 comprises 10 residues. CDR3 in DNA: TGCAGCGGGACAGGGTCCGAAGCTTTCTTT. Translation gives CSGTGSEAFF.

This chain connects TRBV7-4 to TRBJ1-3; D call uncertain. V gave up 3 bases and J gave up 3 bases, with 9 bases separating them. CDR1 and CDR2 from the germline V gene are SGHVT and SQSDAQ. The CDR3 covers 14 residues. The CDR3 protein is CASSFLGFGNTIYF. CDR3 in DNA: TGTGCCAGCAGCTTTCTGGGCTTTGGAAACACCATATATTTT.

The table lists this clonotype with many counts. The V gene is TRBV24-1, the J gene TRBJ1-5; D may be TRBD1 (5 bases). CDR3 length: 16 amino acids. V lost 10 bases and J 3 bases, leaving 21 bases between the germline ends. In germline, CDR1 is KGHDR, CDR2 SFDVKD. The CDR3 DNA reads TGTGCCACAGCCCAGGGAGGTATTAAGGACAATCAGCCCCAGCATTTT. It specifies CATAQGGIKDNQPQHF.

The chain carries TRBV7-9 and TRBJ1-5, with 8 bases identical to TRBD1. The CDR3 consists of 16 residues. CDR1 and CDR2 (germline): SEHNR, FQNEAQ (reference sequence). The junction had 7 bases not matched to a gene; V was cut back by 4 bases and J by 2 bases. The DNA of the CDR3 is TGTGCCAGCAGCTCCGGACAGGGAGGGCGCAATCAGCCCCAGCATTTT. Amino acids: CASSSGQGGRNQPQHF.

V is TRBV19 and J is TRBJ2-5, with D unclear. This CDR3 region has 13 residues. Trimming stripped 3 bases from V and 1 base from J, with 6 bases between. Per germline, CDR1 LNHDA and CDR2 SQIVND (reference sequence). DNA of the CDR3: TGTGCCAGTAGTATCGGGCCCCAAGAGACCCAGTACTTC. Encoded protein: CASSIGPQETQYF. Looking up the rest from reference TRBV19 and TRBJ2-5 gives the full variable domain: DGGITQSPKYLFRKEGQNVTLSCEQNLNHDAMYWYRQDPGQGLRLIYYSQIVNDFQKGDIAEGYSVSREKKESFPLTVTSAQKNPTAFYLCASSIGPQETQYFGPGTRLLVL.

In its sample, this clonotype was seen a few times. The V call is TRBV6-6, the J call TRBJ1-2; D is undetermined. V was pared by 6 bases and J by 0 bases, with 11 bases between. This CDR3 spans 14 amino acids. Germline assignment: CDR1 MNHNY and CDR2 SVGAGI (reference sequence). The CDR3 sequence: CASSHRLANYGYTF. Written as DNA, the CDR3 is TGTGCCAGCAGCCATAGATTAGCTAACTATGGCTACACCTTC.

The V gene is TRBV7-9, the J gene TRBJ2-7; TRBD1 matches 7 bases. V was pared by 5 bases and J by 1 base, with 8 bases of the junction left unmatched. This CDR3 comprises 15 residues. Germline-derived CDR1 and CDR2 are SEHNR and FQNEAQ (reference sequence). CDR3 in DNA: TGTGCCAGCAGCCAACCGGGACAGCCTTCCTACGAGCAGTACTTC. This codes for CASSQPGQPSYEQYF.

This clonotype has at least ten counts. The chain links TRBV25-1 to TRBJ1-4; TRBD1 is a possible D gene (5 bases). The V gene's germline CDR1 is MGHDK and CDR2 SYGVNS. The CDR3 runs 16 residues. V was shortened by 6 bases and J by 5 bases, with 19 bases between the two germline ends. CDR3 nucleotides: TGTGCCAGCAGAGCGGGACTGGGGAGGGGAAATGAAAAACTGTTTTTT. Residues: CASRAGLGRGNEKLFF.